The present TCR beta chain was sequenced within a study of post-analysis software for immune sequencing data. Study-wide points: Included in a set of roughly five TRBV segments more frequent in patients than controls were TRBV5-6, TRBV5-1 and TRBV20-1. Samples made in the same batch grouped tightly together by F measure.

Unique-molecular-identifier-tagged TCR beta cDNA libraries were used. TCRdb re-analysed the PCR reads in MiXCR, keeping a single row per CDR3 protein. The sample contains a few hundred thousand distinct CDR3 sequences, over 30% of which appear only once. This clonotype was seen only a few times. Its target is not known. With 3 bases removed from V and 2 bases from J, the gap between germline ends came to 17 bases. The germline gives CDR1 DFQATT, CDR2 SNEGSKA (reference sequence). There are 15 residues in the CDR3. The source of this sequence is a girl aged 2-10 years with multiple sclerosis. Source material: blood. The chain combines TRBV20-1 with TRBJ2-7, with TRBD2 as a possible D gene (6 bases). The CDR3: CSARRLSTSTYEQYF. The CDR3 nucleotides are TGCAGTGCTAGGAGACTCTCGACTAGTACCTACGAGCAGTACTTC.